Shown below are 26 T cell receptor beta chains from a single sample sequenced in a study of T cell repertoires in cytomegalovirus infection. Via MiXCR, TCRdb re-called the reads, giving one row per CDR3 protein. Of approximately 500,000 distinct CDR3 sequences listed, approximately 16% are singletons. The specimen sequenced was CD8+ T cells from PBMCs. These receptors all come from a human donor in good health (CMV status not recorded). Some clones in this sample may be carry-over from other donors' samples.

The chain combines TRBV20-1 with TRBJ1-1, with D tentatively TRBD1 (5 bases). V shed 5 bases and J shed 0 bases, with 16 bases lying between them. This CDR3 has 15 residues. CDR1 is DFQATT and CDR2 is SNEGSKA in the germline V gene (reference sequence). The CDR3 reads CSASGYLEMNTEAFF. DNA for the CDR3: TGCAGTGCTTCAGGGTACTTAGAGATGAACACTGAAGCTTTCTTT.

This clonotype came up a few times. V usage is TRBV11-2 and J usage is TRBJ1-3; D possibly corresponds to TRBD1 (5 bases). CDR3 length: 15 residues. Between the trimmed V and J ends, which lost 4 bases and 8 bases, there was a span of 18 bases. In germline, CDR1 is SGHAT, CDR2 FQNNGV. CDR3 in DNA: TGTGCCAGCAGCTCTATGGGGGAAGTTTGGGACACCATATATTTT. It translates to CASSSMGEVWDTIYF.

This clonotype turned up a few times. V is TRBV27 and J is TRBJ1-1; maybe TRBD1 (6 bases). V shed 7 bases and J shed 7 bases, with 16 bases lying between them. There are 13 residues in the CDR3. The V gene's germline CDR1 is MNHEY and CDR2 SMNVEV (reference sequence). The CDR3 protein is CASIGDTSIEAFF. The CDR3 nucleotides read TGTGCCAGCATCGGGGACACCAGCATTGAAGCTTTCTTT.

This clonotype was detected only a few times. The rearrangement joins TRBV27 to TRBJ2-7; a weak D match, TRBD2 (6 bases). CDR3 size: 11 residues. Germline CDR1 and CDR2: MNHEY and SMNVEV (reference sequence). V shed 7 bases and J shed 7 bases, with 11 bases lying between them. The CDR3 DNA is TGTGCCAGCACCCGCCGGGGGGAGCAGTACTTC. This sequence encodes CASTRRGEQYF.

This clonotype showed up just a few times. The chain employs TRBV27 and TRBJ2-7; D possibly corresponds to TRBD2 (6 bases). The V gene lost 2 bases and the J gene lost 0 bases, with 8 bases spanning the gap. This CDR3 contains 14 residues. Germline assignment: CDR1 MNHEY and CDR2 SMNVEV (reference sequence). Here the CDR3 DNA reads TGTGCCAGCAGTTTAACTAGCTTCTCCTACGAGCAGTACTTC. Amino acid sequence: CASSLTSFSYEQYF.

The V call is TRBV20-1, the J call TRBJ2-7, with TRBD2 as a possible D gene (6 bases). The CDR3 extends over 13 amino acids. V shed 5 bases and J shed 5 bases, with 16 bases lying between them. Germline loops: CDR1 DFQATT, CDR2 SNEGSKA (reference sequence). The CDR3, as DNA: TGCAGTGCTGTGGGACTCCTTGAGGACGAGCAGTACTTC. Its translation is CSAVGLLEDEQYF.

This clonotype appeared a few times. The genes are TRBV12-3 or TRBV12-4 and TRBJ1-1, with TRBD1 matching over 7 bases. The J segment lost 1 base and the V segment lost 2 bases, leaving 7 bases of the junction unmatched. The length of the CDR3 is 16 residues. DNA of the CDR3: TGTGCCAGCAGTTTACCCGCGACAGGGCAGAACACTGAAGCTTTCTTT. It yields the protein CASSLPATGQNTEAFF.

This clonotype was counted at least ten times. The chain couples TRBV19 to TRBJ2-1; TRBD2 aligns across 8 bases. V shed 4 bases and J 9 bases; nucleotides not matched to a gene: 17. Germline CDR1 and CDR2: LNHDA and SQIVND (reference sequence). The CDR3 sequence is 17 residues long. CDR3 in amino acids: CASSNYPLAGTLGEQFF. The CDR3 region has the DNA TGTGCCAGTAGTAATTATCCCCTAGCGGGCACCTTGGGTGAGCAGTTCTTC.

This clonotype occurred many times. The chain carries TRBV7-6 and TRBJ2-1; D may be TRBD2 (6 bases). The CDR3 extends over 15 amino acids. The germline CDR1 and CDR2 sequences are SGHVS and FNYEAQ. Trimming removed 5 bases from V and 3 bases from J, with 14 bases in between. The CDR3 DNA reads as TGTGCCAGCAGCCCAGGGCGGGGCCTCTACAATGAGCAGTTCTTC. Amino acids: CASSPGRGLYNEQFF.

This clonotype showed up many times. The CDR3 protein is CASSQGGATGELFF. CDR3 DNA sequence: TGTGCCAGCAGTCAGGGGGGGGCCACCGGGGAGCTGTTTTTT. The rearrangement uses TRBV7-8 and TRBJ2-2, with D tentatively TRBD1 or TRBD2 (7 bases each). Germline CDR1 SGHVS, CDR2 FQNEAQ. This CDR3 region has 14 residues. V was cut by 6 bases and J by 4 bases, with 12 bases left in between.

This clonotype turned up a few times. The CDR3 protein is CASSQSQGRSSGNTIYF. The DNA of the CDR3 is TGTGCCAGCAGCCAAAGTCAGGGGAGAAGCTCTGGAAACACCATATATTTT. J is TRBJ1-3 and V is TRBV3-1; a possible D gene is TRBD1 (6 bases). Germline CDR1 LGHDT, CDR2 YNNKEL (reference sequence). V was cut by 2 bases and J by 0 bases, with 14 bases left in between. The CDR3 is 17 residues long.

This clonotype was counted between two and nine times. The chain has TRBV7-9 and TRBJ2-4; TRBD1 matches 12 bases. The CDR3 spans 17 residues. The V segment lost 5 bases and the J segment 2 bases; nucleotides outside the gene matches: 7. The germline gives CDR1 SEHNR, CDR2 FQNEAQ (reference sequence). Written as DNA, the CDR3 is TGTGCCAGCAGCACCCGGGACAGGGGGCAATCCAAAAACATTCAGTACTTC. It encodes CASSTRDRGQSKNIQYF.

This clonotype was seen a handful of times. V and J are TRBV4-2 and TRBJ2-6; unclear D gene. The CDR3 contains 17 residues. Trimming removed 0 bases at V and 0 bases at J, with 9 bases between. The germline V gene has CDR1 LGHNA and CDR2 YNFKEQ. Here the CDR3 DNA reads TGTGCCAGCAGCCAAGAAGCCCAGAGCTCTGGGGCCAACGTCCTGACTTTC. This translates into CASSQEAQSSGANVLTF.

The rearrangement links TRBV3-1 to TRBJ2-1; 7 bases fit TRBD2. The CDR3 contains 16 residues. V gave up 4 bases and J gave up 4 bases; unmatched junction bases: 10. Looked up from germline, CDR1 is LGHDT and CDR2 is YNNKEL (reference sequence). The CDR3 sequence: CASSPSKTSPYNEQFF. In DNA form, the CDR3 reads TGTGCCAGCAGCCCCTCAAAGACTAGCCCTTACAATGAGCAGTTCTTC.

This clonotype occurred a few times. Here the CDR3 reads CSVEEGQTGELFF. DNA for the CDR3: TGCAGCGTTGAAGAAGGGCAGACCGGGGAGCTGTTTTTT. The rearrangement links TRBV29-1 to TRBJ2-2; no definite D call. Germline assignment: CDR1 SQVTM and CDR2 ANQGSEA. This CDR3 spans 13 amino acids. Trimming pared 0 bases from V and 5 bases from J, leaving 7 bases between.

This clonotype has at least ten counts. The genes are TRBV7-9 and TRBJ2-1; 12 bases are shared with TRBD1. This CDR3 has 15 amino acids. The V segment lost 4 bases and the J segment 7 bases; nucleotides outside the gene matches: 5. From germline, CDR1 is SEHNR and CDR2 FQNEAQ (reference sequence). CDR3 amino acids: CASSSGTGGENEQFF. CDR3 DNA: TGTGCCAGCAGCTCCGGGACAGGGGGCGAAAATGAGCAGTTCTTC.

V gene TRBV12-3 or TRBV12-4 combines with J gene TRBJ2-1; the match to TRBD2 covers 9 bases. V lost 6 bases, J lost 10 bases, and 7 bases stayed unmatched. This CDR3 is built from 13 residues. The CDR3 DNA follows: TGTGCCAGCAGGACCGGGACTAGCTTGGAGCAGTTCTTC. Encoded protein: CASRTGTSLEQFF.

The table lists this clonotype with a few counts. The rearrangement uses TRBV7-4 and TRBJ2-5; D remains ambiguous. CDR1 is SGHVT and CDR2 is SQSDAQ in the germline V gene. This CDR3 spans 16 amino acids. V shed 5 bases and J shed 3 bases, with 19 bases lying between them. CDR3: CASSPAVASIKETQYF. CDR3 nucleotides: TGTGCCAGCAGCCCGGCGGTCGCGTCCATTAAAGAGACCCAGTACTTC.

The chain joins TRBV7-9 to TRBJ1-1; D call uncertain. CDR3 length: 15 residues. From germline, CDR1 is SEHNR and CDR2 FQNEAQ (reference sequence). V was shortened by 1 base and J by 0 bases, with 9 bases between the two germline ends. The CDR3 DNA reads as TGTGCCAGCAGCTTAGGTGTGGGTATGAACACTGAAGCTTTCTTT. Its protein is CASSLGVGMNTEAFF.

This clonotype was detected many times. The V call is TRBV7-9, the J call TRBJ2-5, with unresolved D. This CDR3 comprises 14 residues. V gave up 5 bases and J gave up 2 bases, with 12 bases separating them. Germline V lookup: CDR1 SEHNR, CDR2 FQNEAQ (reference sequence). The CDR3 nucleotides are TGTGCCAGCAGCCAGGCCGGCGGACAAGAGACCCAGTACTTC. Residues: CASSQAGGQETQYF.

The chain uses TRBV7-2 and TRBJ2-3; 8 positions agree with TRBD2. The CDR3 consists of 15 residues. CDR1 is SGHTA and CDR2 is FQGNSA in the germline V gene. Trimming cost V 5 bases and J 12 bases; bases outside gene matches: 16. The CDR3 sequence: CASSPLGGVWDIQYF. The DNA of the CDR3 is TGTGCCAGCAGCCCCCTCGGGGGGGTATGGGATATTCAGTATTTT.

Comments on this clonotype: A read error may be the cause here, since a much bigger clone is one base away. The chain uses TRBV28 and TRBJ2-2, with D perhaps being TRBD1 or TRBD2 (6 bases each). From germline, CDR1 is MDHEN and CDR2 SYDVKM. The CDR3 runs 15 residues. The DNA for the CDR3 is TGTGCCAGCATCACAACGAGACCGGGGGCCGGGGTGCTGTTTTTT. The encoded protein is CASITTRPGAGVLFF.

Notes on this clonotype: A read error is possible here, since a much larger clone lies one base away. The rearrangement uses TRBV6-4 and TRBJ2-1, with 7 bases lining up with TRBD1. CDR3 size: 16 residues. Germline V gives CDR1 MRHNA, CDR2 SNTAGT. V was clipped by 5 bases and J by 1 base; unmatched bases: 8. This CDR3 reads CASSTTGDQSYNEQFF. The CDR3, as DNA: TGTGCCAGCAGTACCACAGGGGATCAGTCCTACAATGAGCAGTTCTTC.

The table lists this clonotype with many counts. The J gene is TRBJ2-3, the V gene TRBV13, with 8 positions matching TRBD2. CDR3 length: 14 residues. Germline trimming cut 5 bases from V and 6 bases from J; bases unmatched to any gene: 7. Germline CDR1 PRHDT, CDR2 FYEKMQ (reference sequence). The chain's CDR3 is CASSLGLEVDTQYF. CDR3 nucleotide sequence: TGTGCCAGCAGCCTGGGACTAGAGGTCGATACGCAGTATTTT.

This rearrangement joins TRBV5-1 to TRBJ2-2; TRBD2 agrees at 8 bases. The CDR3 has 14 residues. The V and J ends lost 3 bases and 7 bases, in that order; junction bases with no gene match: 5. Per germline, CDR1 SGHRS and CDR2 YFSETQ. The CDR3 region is CASSSGLEVGELFF. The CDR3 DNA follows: TGCGCCAGCAGCTCGGGACTAGAGGTCGGGGAGCTGTTTTTT.

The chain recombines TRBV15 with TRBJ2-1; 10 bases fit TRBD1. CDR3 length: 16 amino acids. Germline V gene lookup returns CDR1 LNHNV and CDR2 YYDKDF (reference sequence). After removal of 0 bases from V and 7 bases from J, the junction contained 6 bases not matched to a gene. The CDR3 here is CATSREGTGAKNEQFF. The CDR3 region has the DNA TGTGCCACCAGCAGAGAAGGGACAGGGGCCAAGAATGAGCAGTTCTTC.